Below, 26 T cell receptor beta chains from the same sample are listed, as sequenced in a study of siplizumab effects on memory and regulatory T cells. Data came from immunoSEQ multiplex PCR; TCRdb stores just in-frame clones and leaves some out. The table has 100,000 or so clones, approximately 92% seen once. Sequencing input: CD4+ T cells sorted from blood. The receptors originated from a human donor in good health. Some clones in this sample may be carry-over from other donors' samples.

This rearrangement joins TRBV6-5 to TRBJ2-1; 8 bases agree with TRBD1. J lost 7 bases, V lost 6 bases, and 11 bases had no gene match. The CDR3 is made up of 15 amino acids. The germline V gene encodes CDR1 MNHEY and CDR2 SVGAGI. The CDR3 region has the DNA TGTGCCAGCAGCAGGACAGGGCGCCGGCGGAATGAGCAGTTCTTC. Its protein product is CASSRTGRRRNEQFF.

J is TRBJ1-2 and V is TRBV19, with D perhaps matching TRBD1 (5 bases). Germline loops: CDR1 LNHDA, CDR2 SQIVND (reference sequence). The CDR3 loop spans 17 amino acids. V shed 6 bases and J shed 7 bases, with 27 bases lying between them. The CDR3 DNA sequence: TGTGCCAGTAGCCACCCAATTAGGAAAGGGGATGGTAGTGGCTACACCTTC. It yields the protein CASSHPIRKGDGSGYTF.

The gene calls are TRBV4-1 and TRBJ2-3; TRBD2 matches at 9 bases. V gave up 1 base and J gave up 5 bases; unmatched junction bases: 4. The CDR3 consists of 15 residues. Germline lookup yields CDR1 MGHRA and CDR2 YSYEKL. In DNA, the CDR3 is TGCGCCAGCAGCCAAGTGCCTAGCGGGAAAGATACGCAGTATTTT. Protein sequence: CASSQVPSGKDTQYF.

This clone occurred once. This chain uses TRBV19 with TRBJ1-2; D possibly corresponds to TRBD1 (6 bases). Germline CDR1 and CDR2: LNHDA and SQIVND (reference sequence). CDR3 length equals 15 residues. Trimming pared 6 bases from V and 2 bases from J, leaving 16 bases between. CDR3 sequence: CASRPTGLRNYGYTF. The CDR3 DNA sequence: TGTGCCAGTAGGCCTACAGGGCTAAGGAACTATGGCTACACCTTC.

The rearrangement links TRBV2 to TRBJ2-5; D uncertain. The CDR3 is made up of 13 amino acids. In germline, CDR1 is SNHLY, CDR2 FYNNEI. V gave up 7 bases and J gave up 5 bases, with 14 bases separating them. The CDR3 region has the DNA TGTGCCAGCACGCGAAGGCTCGGGGAGACCCAGTACTTC. It specifies CASTRRLGETQYF.

The rearrangement links TRBV19 to TRBJ2-7; 9 positions match TRBD2. The V gene end was trimmed by 4 bases and the J gene end by 0 bases; junction bases not matched to a gene: 7. Germline lookup yields CDR1 LNHDA and CDR2 SQIVND (reference sequence). The CDR3 spans 16 residues. For the CDR3, the DNA is TGTGCCAGTAGTAAGGCGGGGGGGGGACTCTCCTACGAGCAGTACTTC. Its protein product is CASSKAGGGLSYEQYF.

Points on this clone: Germline and junction disagree at one end, which may indicate a read error. This sequence joins TRBV7-7 and TRBJ2-7; D is unclear. The CDR3 is 14 amino acids. Germline V gene data show CDR1 as SSHAT and CDR2 as FNYEAQ (reference sequence). CDR3 coding DNA: TGTGCTAGCAGCTCGGACGGATCTCCCTACGAGCAGTACTTC. Its translation: CASSSDGSPYEQYF.

V is TRBV6-6 and J is TRBJ2-5; possible D gene TRBD1, 5 bases. V was cut by 7 bases and J by 4 bases, with 13 bases left in between. The CDR3 has 13 amino acids. The germline CDR1 and CDR2 sequences are MNHNY and SVGAGI (reference sequence). The CDR3 spells CASNGQGVETQYF. The CDR3 coding sequence is TGTGCCAGCAATGGGCAAGGGGTAGAGACCCAGTACTTC.

The chain joins TRBV5-5 to TRBJ1-5, with D perhaps TRBD1 (5 bases). With 4 bases removed from V and 2 bases from J, the gap between germline ends came to 16 bases. The CDR3 has 16 amino acids. Germline CDR1 SGHKS, CDR2 YYEKEE (reference sequence). The CDR3 loop is CASSGGTGNGNQPQHF. CDR3 bases: TGTGCCAGCAGCGGAGGGACGGGGAATGGCAATCAGCCCCAGCATTTT. Full variable domain (remainder filled in from reference TRBV5-5 and TRBJ1-5): DAGVTQSPTHLIKTRGQQVTLRCSPISGHKSVSWYQQVLGQGPQFIFQYYEKEERGRGNFPDRFSARQFPNYSSELNVNALLLGDSALYLCASSGGTGNGNQPQHFGDGTRLSIL.

This sequence joins TRBV25-1 and TRBJ1-1; 8 nucleotides match TRBD1. CDR1 and CDR2 (germline): MGHDK, SYGVNS. The junction had 6 bases not matched to a gene; V was cut back by 5 bases and J by 4 bases. The CDR3 is 14 residues long. CDR3 amino acids: CASSQQGVGTEAFF. CDR3 bases: TGTGCCAGCAGTCAACAGGGGGTTGGCACTGAAGCTTTCTTT.

This clone was observed a single time. V is TRBV7-2 and J is TRBJ2-7; TRBD2 agrees at 11 bases. This CDR3 contains 16 residues. Germline values: CDR1 SGHTA, CDR2 FQGNSA. Trimming removed 1 base from V and 0 bases from J; junction bases left unmatched: 2. The CDR3 nucleotides are TGTGCCAGCAGCTTAGAAGGGACTAGCGGCTCCTACGAGCAGTACTTC. Amino acids: CASSLEGTSGSYEQYF.

The chain joins TRBV5-1 to TRBJ1-4; no clear D. The V gene's germline CDR1 is SGHRS and CDR2 YFSETQ. The CDR3 covers 13 residues. The V and J ends lost 7 bases and 8 bases respectively, with 15 bases between them. For the CDR3, the DNA is TGCGCCAGCGGCTCGCCCGATATGGAAAAACTGTTTTTT. This sequence encodes CASGSPDMEKLFF.

The chain uses TRBV14 and TRBJ2-7; D ambiguous. Per the germline V gene, CDR1 is SGHDN and CDR2 is FVKESK. V dropped 2 bases and J dropped 4 bases, with 21 bases sitting between them. The CDR3 extends over 17 amino acids. The CDR3 nucleotides read TGTGCCAGCAGCCAATTTTTGTCGCTATCGACCGGATACGAGCAGTACTTC. Translating gives CASSQFLSLSTGYEQYF.

The chain carries TRBV5-1 and TRBJ2-1; 9 positions agree with TRBD2. CDR1 and CDR2 (germline): SGHRS, YFSETQ. CDR3 length equals 14 residues. Trimming took 6 bases from V and 4 from J; bases not matched to a gene: 5. This chain's CDR3 is CASTNSGGYNEQFF. The DNA for the CDR3 is TGCGCCAGCACCAATAGCGGGGGATACAATGAGCAGTTCTTC.

The DNA of the CDR3 is TGTGCCAGCAGCCGACTACTCTACGAGCAGTACTTC. Translation: CASSRLLYEQYF. This rearrangement joins TRBV7-9 to TRBJ2-7, with D possibly TRBD2 on 5 matching bases. V lost 5 bases, J lost 3 bases, and 8 bases lay in between. Germline V CDR1 and CDR2: SEHNR, FQNEAQ (reference sequence). This CDR3 contains 12 residues. The entire variable domain, with the rest obtained from reference TRBV7-9 and TRBJ2-7, is as follows: DTGVSQNPRHKITKRGQNVTFRCDPISEHNRLYWYRQTLGQGPEFLTYFQNEAQLEKSRLLSDRFSAERPKGSFSTLEIQRTEQGDSAMYLCASSRLLYEQYFGPGTRLTVT.

The chain uses TRBV9 and TRBJ2-2; TRBD2 is a possible D gene (5 bases). CDR1 is SGDLS, CDR2 YYNGEE, per germline. The CDR3 is 13 amino acids. V lost 6 bases and J 5 bases, leaving 11 bases between the germline ends. The CDR3 protein is CASNLGVTGELFF. CDR3 coding DNA: TGTGCCAGCAACCTCGGGGTTACCGGGGAGCTGTTTTTT.

This chain uses TRBV5-7 with TRBJ1-5; 11 bases fit TRBD1. TRBV5-7 qualifies as an ORF whose function is uncertain. The junction had 12 bases not matched to a gene; V was cut back by 4 bases and J by 3 bases. The CDR3 contains 18 residues. The CDR3, as DNA: TGTGCCAGCAGCCACCCGTCTTCGGGACAGGGGGACAATCAGCCCCAGCATTTT. The encoded protein is CASSHPSSGQGDNQPQHF.

This rearrangement joins TRBV5-1 to TRBJ1-2, with D possibly TRBD1 on 6 matching bases. The CDR3 loop spans 12 amino acids. The V end lost 4 bases, the J end lost 4 bases, and 8 bases lay between the germline ends. Germline CDR1 SGHRS, CDR2 YFSETQ. CDR3 sequence reads: CASSLDSYGYTF. For the CDR3, the DNA is TGCGCCAGCAGCCTGGACAGCTATGGCTACACCTTC.

This clone was detected once. The rearrangement uses TRBV19 and TRBJ1-5, with TRBD1 matching 8 bases. The CDR3 totals 13 residues. The V gene end was trimmed by 7 bases and the J gene end by 2 bases; junction bases not matched to a gene: 1. The V gene's germline CDR1 is LNHDA and CDR2 SQIVND (reference sequence). In DNA, the CDR3 is TGTGCCAGTAAGGACAGGGGCAATCAGCCCCAGCATTTT. It translates to CASKDRGNQPQHF. Drawing the rest from reference TRBV19 and TRBJ1-5, the complete variable domain is DGGITQSPKYLFRKEGQNVTLSCEQNLNHDAMYWYRQDPGQGLRLIYYSQIVNDFQKGDIAEGYSVSREKKESFPLTVTSAQKNPTAFYLCASKDRGNQPQHFGDGTRLSIL.

V and J are TRBV4-1 and TRBJ2-1; tentatively, D is TRBD1 or TRBD2 (5 bases each). The CDR3 is 13 amino acids. V was cut by 4 bases and J by 12 bases, with 16 bases left in between. CDR1 and CDR2 (germline): MGHRA, YSYEKL. The CDR3 reads CASSPNRGQRQFF. CDR3 nucleotide sequence: TGCGCCAGCAGCCCAAATCGGGGCCAGAGGCAGTTCTTC.

CDR3 nucleotides: TGTGCCAGCAGCCGCGGGACTCATAGTGGCACCGGGGAGCTGTTTTTT. Encoded protein: CASSRGTHSGTGELFF. The rearrangement links TRBV11-3 to TRBJ2-2, with D possibly TRBD2 on 6 matching bases. The CDR3 length is 16 residues. In germline, CDR1 is SGHNT, CDR2 YENEEA. The V end lost 5 bases, the J end lost 4 bases, and 17 bases lay between the germline ends.

This clone was counted once. The chain combines TRBV7-3 with TRBJ2-3, with D hard to call. The CDR3 has 13 amino acids. Trimming stripped 4 bases from V and 6 bases from J, with 11 bases between. Germline loops: CDR1 SGHTA, CDR2 FQGTGA. The CDR3 DNA sequence: TGTGCCAGCAGCTCCGGAGATACTGATACGCAGTATTTT. This gives the protein CASSSGDTDTQYF.

This clone was detected once. This chain connects TRBV4-1 to TRBJ1-3; D not certain. Between the trimmed V and J ends, which lost 1 base and 0 bases, there was a span of 7 bases. This CDR3 has 15 residues. Per the germline V gene, CDR1 is MGHRA and CDR2 is YSYEKL. CDR3 loop: CASSQGRISGNTIYF. The CDR3 DNA follows: TGCGCCAGCAGCCAAGGACGGATCTCTGGAAACACCATATATTTT.

The J gene is TRBJ2-7, the V gene TRBV7-3; D gene ambiguous. Trimming took 1 base from V and 6 from J, leaving 10 bases between them. The CDR3 has 13 amino acids. Germline CDR1 reads SGHTA; CDR2 reads FQGTGA. CDR3 coding DNA: TGTGCCAGCAGCTTAATTGTGGCCTCCGAGCAGTACTTC. Its translation is CASSLIVASEQYF.

This clone was detected only once. The gene calls are TRBV14 and TRBJ2-2, with unresolved D. Trimming took 1 base from V and 0 from J, leaving 9 bases between them. Germline assignment: CDR1 SGHDN and CDR2 FVKESK. This CDR3 region has 16 residues. CDR3 DNA sequence: TGTGCCAGCAGCCAAGTAGGAGTGGCGAACACCGGGGAGCTGTTTTTT. It specifies CASSQVGVANTGELFF.

The V and J genes are TRBV7-2 and TRBJ1-6; D is ambiguous. Trimming shortened V by 1 base and J by 7 bases, and 2 bases separated the two germline ends. Germline V gene data show CDR1 as SGHTA and CDR2 as FQGNSA. This CDR3 has 12 residues. The CDR3: CASSLVNSPLHF. In DNA form, the CDR3 reads TGTGCCAGCAGCTTAGTGAATTCACCCCTCCACTTT.